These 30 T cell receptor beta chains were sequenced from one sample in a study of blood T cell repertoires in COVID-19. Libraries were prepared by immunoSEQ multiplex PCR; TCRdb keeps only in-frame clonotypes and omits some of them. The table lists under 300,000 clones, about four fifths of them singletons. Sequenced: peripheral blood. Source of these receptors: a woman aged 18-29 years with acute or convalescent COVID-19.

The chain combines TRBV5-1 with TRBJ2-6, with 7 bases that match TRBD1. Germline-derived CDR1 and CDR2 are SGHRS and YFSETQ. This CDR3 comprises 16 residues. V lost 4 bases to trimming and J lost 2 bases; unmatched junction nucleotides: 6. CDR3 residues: CASSPPQGAGANVLTF. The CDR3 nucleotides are TGCGCCAGCAGCCCCCCCCAGGGGGCTGGGGCCAACGTCCTGACTTTC.

This CDR3 is CASSLVPSGVTEAFF. The CDR3 DNA is TGTGCCAGCAGCTTGGTACCATCAGGGGTCACTGAAGCTTTCTTT. The J gene is TRBJ1-1, the V gene TRBV5-6; the D gene is possibly TRBD1 (6 bases). Trimming took off 0 bases at V and 4 bases at J, with 13 bases between the two ends. Germline CDR1 and CDR2: SGHDT and YYEEEE. CDR3 length: 15 residues. Full variable domain (outside the CDR3, taken from reference TRBV5-6 and TRBJ1-1): DAGVTQSPTHLIKTRGQQVTLRCSPKSGHDTVSWYQQALGQGPQFIFQYYEEEERQRGNFPDRFSGHQFPNYSSELNVNALLLGDSALYLCASSLVPSGVTEAFFGQGTRLTVV.

The CDR3 coding sequence is TGTGCCAGCAAAAAGACAGGGGGCGCCGAGCAGTACTTC. This gives the protein CASKKTGGAEQYF. V is TRBV5-6 and J is TRBJ2-7; TRBD1 agrees at 10 bases. Germline CDR1 reads SGHDT; CDR2 reads YYEEEE. With 6 bases clipped from V and 6 bases from J, the junction kept 6 bases outside the gene matches. The CDR3 sequence is 13 residues long.

This CDR3 is CASSIGDRSNQPQHF. CDR3 nucleotide sequence: TGTGCCAGTAGTATAGGAGACAGGTCGAATCAGCCCCAGCATTTT. The chain links TRBV19 to TRBJ1-5, with D tentatively TRBD1 (6 bases). The germline CDR1 and CDR2 sequences are LNHDA and SQIVND (reference sequence). This CDR3 contains 15 residues. Trimming took 1 base from V and 4 from J, leaving 11 bases between them.

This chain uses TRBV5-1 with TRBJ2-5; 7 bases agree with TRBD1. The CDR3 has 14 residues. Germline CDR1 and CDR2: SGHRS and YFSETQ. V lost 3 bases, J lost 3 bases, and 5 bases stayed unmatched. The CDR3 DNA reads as TGCGCCAGCAGCTCCGGACAGGCTGAAGAGACCCAGTACTTC. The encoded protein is CASSSGQAEETQYF.

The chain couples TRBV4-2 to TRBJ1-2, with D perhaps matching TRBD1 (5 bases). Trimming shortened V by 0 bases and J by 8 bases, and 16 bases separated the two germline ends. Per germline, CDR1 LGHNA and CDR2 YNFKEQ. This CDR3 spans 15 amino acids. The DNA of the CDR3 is TGTGCCAGCAGCCAAGACGGGGGAGCAGGGAGAGGCTACACCTTC. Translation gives CASSQDGGAGRGYTF.

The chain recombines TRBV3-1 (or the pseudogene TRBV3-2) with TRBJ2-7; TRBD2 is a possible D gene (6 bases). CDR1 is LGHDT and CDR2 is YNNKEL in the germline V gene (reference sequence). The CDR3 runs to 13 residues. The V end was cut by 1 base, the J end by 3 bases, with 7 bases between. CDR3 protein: CASSQAGVYEQYF. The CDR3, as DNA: TGTGCCAGCAGCCAAGCGGGGGTCTACGAGCAGTACTTC.

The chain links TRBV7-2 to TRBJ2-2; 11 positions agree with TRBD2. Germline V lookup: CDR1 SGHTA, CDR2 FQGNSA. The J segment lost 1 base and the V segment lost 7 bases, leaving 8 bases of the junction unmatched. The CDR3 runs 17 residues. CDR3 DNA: TGTGCCAGCATCCCCTCGCTAGCGGGAGGGAACACCGGGGAGCTGTTTTTT. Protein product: CASIPSLAGGNTGELFF.

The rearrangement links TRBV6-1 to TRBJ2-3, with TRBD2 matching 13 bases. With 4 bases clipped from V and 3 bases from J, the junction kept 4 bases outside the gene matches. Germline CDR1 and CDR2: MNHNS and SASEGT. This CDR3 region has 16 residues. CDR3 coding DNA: TGTGCCAGCAGTGGTACTAGCGGGAGGGGGACAGATACGCAGTATTTT. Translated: CASSGTSGRGTDTQYF.

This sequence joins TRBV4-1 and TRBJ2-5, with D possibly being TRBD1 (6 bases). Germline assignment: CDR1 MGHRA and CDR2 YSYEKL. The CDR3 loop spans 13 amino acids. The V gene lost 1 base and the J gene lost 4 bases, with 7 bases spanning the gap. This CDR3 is CASSQGRGETQYF. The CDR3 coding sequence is TGCGCCAGCAGCCAAGGCAGGGGAGAGACCCAGTACTTC.

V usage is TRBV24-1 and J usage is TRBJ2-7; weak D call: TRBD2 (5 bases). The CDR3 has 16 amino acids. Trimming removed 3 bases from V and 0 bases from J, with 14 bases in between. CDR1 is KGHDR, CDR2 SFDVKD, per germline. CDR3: CATSDTRPRGSYEQYF. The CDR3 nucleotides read TGTGCCACCAGTGATACGAGGCCCCGGGGCTCCTACGAGCAGTACTTC.

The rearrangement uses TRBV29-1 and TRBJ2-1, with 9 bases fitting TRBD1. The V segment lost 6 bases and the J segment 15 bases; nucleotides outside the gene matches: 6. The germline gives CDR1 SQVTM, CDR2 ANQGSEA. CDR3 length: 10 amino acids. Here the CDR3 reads CSVGDRDMFF. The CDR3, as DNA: TGCAGCGTAGGGGACAGGGACATGTTCTTC.

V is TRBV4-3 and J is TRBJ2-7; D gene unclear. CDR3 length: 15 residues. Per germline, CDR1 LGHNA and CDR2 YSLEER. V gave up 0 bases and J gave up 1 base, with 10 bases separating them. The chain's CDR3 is CASSQDGGSSYEQYF. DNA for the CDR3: TGCGCCAGCAGCCAAGATGGTGGCAGTTCCTACGAGCAGTACTTC.

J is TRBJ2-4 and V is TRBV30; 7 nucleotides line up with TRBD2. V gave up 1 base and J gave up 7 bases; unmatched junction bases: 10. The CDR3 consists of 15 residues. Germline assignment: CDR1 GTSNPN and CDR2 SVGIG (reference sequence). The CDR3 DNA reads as TGTGCCTGGAGTGAGAATTGGCTAGCGGCGAACATTCAGTACTTC. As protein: CAWSENWLAANIQYF.

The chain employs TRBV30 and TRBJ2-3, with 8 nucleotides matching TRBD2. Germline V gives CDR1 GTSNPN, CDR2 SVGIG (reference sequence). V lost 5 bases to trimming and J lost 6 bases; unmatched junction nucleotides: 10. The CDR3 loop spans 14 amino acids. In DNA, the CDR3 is TGTGCCTGGTGGGCGGGACTAGGAAGGGATACGCAGTATTTT. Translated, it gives CAWWAGLGRDTQYF.

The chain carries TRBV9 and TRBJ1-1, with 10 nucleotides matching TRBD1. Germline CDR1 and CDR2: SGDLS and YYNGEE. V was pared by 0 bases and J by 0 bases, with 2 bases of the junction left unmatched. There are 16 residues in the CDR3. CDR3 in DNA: TGTGCCAGCAGCGTAGGGGACAGGGGATTGAACACTGAAGCTTTCTTT. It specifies CASSVGDRGLNTEAFF.

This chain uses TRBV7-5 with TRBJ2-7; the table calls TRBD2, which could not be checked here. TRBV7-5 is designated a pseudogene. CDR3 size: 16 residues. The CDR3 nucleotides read TGTGCCAGAAGCTTTAGACTACGCGGTAGCTCCTACGAGCAGTACTTC. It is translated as CARSFRLRGSSYEQYF.

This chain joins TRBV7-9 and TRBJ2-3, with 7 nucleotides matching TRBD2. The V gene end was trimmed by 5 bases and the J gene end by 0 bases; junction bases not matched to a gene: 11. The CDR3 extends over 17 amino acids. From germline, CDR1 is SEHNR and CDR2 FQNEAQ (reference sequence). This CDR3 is CASSPEGWTRSTDTQYF. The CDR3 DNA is TGTGCCAGCAGCCCTGAGGGATGGACTAGAAGCACAGATACGCAGTATTTT.

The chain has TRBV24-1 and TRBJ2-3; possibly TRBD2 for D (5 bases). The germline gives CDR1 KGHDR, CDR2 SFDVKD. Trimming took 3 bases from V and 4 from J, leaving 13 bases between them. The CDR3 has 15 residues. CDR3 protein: CATSDSWSGSDTQYF. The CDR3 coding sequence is TGTGCCACCAGTGATAGTTGGTCGGGATCAGATACGCAGTATTTT.

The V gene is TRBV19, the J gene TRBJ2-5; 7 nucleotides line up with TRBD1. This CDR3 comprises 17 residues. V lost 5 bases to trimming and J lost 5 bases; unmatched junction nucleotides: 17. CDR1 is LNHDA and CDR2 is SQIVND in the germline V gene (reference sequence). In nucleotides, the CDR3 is TGTGCCAGTAGTCGACAGGGTTTGTGGGAAAGACTGGAGACCCAGTACTTC. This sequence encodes CASSRQGLWERLETQYF. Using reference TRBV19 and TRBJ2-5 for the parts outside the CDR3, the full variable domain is DGGITQSPKYLFRKEGQNVTLSCEQNLNHDAMYWYRQDPGQGLRLIYYSQIVNDFQKGDIAEGYSVSREKKESFPLTVTSAQKNPTAFYLCASSRQGLWERLETQYFGPGTRLLVL.

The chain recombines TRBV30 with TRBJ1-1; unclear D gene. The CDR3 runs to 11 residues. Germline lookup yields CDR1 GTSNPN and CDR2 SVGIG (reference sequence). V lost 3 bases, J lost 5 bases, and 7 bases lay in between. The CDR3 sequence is CAWSSETEAFF. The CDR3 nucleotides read TGTGCCTGGAGCAGCGAAACTGAAGCTTTCTTT. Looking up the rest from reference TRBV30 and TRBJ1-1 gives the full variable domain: SQTIHQWPATLVQPVGSPLSLECTVEGTSNPNLYWYRQAAGRGLQLLFYSVGIGQISSEVPQNLSASRPQDRQFILSSKKLLLSDSGFYLCAWSSETEAFFGQGTRLTVV.

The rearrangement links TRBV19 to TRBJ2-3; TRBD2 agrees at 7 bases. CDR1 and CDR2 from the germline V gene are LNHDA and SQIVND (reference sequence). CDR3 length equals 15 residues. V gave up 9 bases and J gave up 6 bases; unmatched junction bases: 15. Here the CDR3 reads CASTRVAGPRDTQYF. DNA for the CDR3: TGTGCCAGCACCCGTGTAGCGGGCCCTAGGGATACGCAGTATTTT. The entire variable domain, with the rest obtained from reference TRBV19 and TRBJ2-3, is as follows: DGGITQSPKYLFRKEGQNVTLSCEQNLNHDAMYWYRQDPGQGLRLIYYSQIVNDFQKGDIAEGYSVSREKKESFPLTVTSAQKNPTAFYLCASTRVAGPRDTQYFGPGTRLTVL.

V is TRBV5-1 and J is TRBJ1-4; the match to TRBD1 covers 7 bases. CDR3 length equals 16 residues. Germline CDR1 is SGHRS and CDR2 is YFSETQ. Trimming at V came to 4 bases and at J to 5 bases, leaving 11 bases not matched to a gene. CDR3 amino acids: CASSPDGFRGNEKLFF. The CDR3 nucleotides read TGCGCCAGCAGCCCGGACGGGTTCAGGGGGAATGAAAAACTGTTTTTT.

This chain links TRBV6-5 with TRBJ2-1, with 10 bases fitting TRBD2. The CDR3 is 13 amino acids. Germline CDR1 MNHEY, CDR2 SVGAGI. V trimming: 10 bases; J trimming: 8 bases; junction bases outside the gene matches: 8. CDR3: CATSAGGMDEQFF. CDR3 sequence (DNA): TGTGCCACCTCAGCGGGAGGGATGGATGAGCAGTTCTTC.

The CDR3 is CAWSYRANEKLFF. The CDR3 DNA follows: TGTGCCTGGAGTTACCGGGCTAATGAAAAACTGTTTTTT. The chain employs TRBV30 and TRBJ1-4; the D is unclear. Per germline, CDR1 GTSNPN and CDR2 SVGIG (reference sequence). This CDR3 comprises 13 residues. Trimming stripped 2 bases from V and 3 bases from J, with 7 bases between. The whole variable domain, filled in from reference TRBV30 and TRBJ1-4, reads SQTIHQWPATLVQPVGSPLSLECTVEGTSNPNLYWYRQAAGRGLQLLFYSVGIGQISSEVPQNLSASRPQDRQFILSSKKLLLSDSGFYLCAWSYRANEKLFFGSGTQLSVL.

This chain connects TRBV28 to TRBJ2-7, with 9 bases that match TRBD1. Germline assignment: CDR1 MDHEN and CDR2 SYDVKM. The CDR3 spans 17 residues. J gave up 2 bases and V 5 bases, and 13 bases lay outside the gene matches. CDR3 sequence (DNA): TGTGCCAGCAGTCTCAGTTTACAGGGGGCAGGCACCTACGAGCAGTACTTC. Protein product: CASSLSLQGAGTYEQYF.

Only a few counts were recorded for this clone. CDR3 amino acids: CASSDGTGVNFRGETQYF. CDR3 sequence (DNA): TGTGCCAGCAGTGACGGGACAGGGGTCAACTTTAGGGGAGAGACCCAGTACTTC. The V and J genes are TRBV2 and TRBJ2-5, with 10 nucleotides matching TRBD1. CDR3 length: 18 residues. V dropped 3 bases and J dropped 4; count of bases not matched to a gene: 14. Germline CDR1 and CDR2: SNHLY and FYNNEI.

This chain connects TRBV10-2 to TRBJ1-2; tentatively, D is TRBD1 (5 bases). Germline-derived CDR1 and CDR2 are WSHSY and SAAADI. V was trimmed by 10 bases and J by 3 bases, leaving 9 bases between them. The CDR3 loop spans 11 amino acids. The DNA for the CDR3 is TGCGCCACCCTAGGGGACTATGGCTACACCTTC. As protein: CATLGDYGYTF.

CDR3: CASRPPEGLNTEAFF. The CDR3 nucleotides read TGTGCCAGCAGACCCCCGGAGGGGTTGAACACTGAAGCTTTCTTT. The chain combines TRBV6-5 with TRBJ1-1, with D possibly TRBD1 on 5 matching bases. The CDR3 is made up of 15 amino acids. V dropped 6 bases and J dropped 0 bases, with 14 bases sitting between them. Germline CDR1 and CDR2: MNHEY and SVGAGI.

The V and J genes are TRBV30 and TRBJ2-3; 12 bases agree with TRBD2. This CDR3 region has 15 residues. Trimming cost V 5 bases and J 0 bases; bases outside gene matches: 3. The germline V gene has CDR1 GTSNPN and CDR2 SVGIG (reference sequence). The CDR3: CAWDGLAGSTDTQYF. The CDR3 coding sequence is TGTGCCTGGGATGGACTAGCGGGGAGCACAGATACGCAGTATTTT.